The 11 T cell receptor beta chains below all came from one sample that was sequenced in a study of read filtering for tumor transcriptome and immune sequencing. Molecular barcoded adaptors covering alpha/delta and beta/gamma chains were used on roughly 400 ng RNA. MiXCR, run by TCRdb on the reads, gives a single entry per CDR3 protein. The sample holds about 62,000 distinct CDR3 sequences; roughly 18% are singletons and the top ten take about a tenth. Sequenced material: a population of CD138-negative cells sorted from bone marrow. Receptor source: a donor at least 40 years old with multiple myeloma.

This clonotype was picked up many times. This rearrangement joins TRBV7-9 to TRBJ2-3; a possible D gene is TRBD1 (5 bases). The CDR3 extends over 15 amino acids. Trimming left V 5 bases short and J 0 bases short, with 12 bases between. The germline CDR1 and CDR2 sequences are SEHNR and FQNEAQ (reference sequence). CDR3 region: CASSPTVTSTDTQYF. CDR3 nucleotide sequence: TGTGCCAGCAGCCCGACAGTTACTAGCACAGATACGCAGTATTTT.

V usage is TRBV11-2 and J usage is TRBJ1-1; the D gene is possibly TRBD1 (5 bases). Trimming left V 2 bases short and J 1 base short, with 8 bases between. Germline loops: CDR1 SGHAT, CDR2 FQNNGV. This CDR3 spans 14 amino acids. The CDR3 DNA sequence: TGTGCCAGCAGCTTAAGGGGTCAGAACACTGAAGCTTTCTTT. Protein: CASSLRGQNTEAFF.

As concerns this clonotype: One base separates it from a far larger clone, so it is likely a read error. The chain links TRBV7-6 to TRBJ2-4; TRBD2 aligns across 7 bases. The DNA matches TRBJ2-3 better at its end, which makes the J call doubtful. The CDR3 runs 11 residues. Germline CDR1 reads SGHVS; CDR2 reads FNYEAQ. CDR3 sequence reads: CASSGGGKQYF. CDR3 bases: TGTGCCAGCAGCGGGGGGGGGAAGCAGTATTTT.

This clonotype appeared many times. This chain links TRBV7-8 with TRBJ2-2; tentative D call: TRBD1 (6 bases). The ends were cut back, 0 bases at V and 5 bases at J, with 7 bases in the middle. Germline V gives CDR1 SGHVS, CDR2 FQNEAQ. This CDR3 region has 14 residues. The CDR3 sequence: CASSLARGTGELFF. The CDR3 coding sequence is TGTGCCAGCAGCTTAGCGAGGGGGACCGGGGAGCTGTTTTTT.

In regard to this clonotype: An end of the junction does not agree with germline; a read error may underlie this. This rearrangement joins TRBV6-2 or TRBV6-3 to TRBJ2-5, with a possible D match to TRBD1 (6 bases). The length of the CDR3 is 14 residues. Germline lookup yields CDR1 MNHEY and CDR2 SVGEGT. Written as DNA, the CDR3 is TGTGCCAGCAGTTACCCACGGGGACAAGAGACCCAGCACTTC. Encoded protein: CASSYPRGQETQHF.

On this clonotype: Being one base from a much bigger clone, this may be a read error. The conserved final phenylalanine or tryptophan is absent from the CDR3, which likely points to a read error. The chain has TRBV12-3 or TRBV12-4 and TRBJ2-6, with D hard to call. Trimming removed 7 bases at V and 2 bases at J, with 12 bases between. The CDR3 loop spans 15 amino acids. The CDR3 region is CASTIANAGANVLTS. For the CDR3, the DNA is TGTGCCAGCACCATAGCAAACGCTGGGGCCAACGTCCTGACTTCC.

With respect to this clonotype: This could be a read error, since a much larger clone is one nucleotide away. The V and J genes are TRBV12-3 or TRBV12-4 and TRBJ1-1, with D perhaps matching TRBD1 (6 bases). The CDR3 is made up of 14 amino acids. CDR3 coding DNA: TGTGCCGGCAGGAACAGGGAGAGGAACACTGAAGCTTTCTTT. It translates to CAGRNRERNTEAFF.

This clonotype was counted between two and nine times. This sequence may be a read error, since a much larger clone differs from it by one base. The V call is TRBV19, the J call TRBJ1-1, with a tentative D call TRBD1 (6 bases). The CDR3 has 15 amino acids. Germline CDR1 and CDR2: LNHDA and SQIVND (reference sequence). As DNA, the CDR3 is TGTGCCAGTAGTATACCCTTCTCGCGGGACACTGAAGCTTCCTTT. It is translated as CASSIPFSRDTEASF.

On this clonotype: This may be a read error: a much more frequent sequence differs by one nucleotide. No conserved phenylalanine or tryptophan is present at the end of the CDR3, so a read error is the likely explanation. This sequence joins TRBV28 and TRBJ1-1, with D tentatively TRBD1 (6 bases). Between the trimmed V and J ends, which lost 5 bases and 0 bases, there was a span of 13 bases. The germline V gene encodes CDR1 MDHEN and CDR2 SYDVKM. The CDR3 loop spans 15 amino acids. CDR3 sequence: CASSPQGTMNTEAFV. CDR3 nucleotide sequence: TGTGCCAGCAGTCCACAGGGTACCATGAACACTGAAGCTTTCGTT.

This clonotype was seen more than once but under ten times. J is TRBJ2-7 and V is TRBV28, with D perhaps being TRBD1 or TRBD2 (5 bases each). The V and J ends lost 6 bases and 5 bases respectively, with 11 bases between them. Germline V gene lookup returns CDR1 MDHEN and CDR2 SYDVKM. The CDR3 has 12 residues. The CDR3 sequence is CASSPGPHEQYF. CDR3 DNA: TGTGCCAGCAGCCCGGGACCGCACGAGCAGTACTTC.

The CDR3 protein is CASSGGRDRGLEQYF. DNA for the CDR3: TGTGCCAGCAGCGGGGGCCGGGACAGGGGGTTGGAGCAGTACTTC. The V call is TRBV5-4, the J call TRBJ2-7; the match to TRBD1 covers 11 bases. Trimming at V came to 4 bases and at J to 7 bases, leaving 10 bases not matched to a gene. The CDR3 has 15 amino acids. Germline values: CDR1 SGHNT, CDR2 YYREEE (reference sequence).